This entry is about one T cell receptor beta chain. The CDR3 runs to 16 residues. The germline CDR1 and CDR2 sequences are SGHRS and YFSETQ. V trimming: 4 bases; J trimming: 4 bases; junction bases outside the gene matches: 9. Source study methods: Scientists estimated how many nucleated cells there were by amplifying reference gene primers. Repertoires were generated with immunoSEQ multiplex PCR, while TCRdb's copy carries only in-frame clones and drops some. The DNA gave D and trimming, while V, J and clone size come from that table. The sample lists about 270,000 clones, 70% to 90% occurring once. This specimen belongs to a study of blood T cell repertoires in COVID-19. As for the study in general: The origin of the acute and convalescent COVID-19 samples was the United States, Italy and Spain. The cDNA or gDNA used as material had been derived from T cells, B-cell-depleted T cells, or PBMCs.

Specimen: peripheral blood. The receptor was derived from a woman between 65 and 79 years old with acute or convalescent COVID-19. The chain links TRBV5-1 to TRBJ2-1; 9 bases map to TRBD2. CDR3 DNA sequence: TGCGCCAGCAGCCTGGGCGGGGGGGCCGTATACAATGAGCAGTTCTTC. As protein: CASSLGGGAVYNEQFF.